The T cell receptor (beta chain) described here comes from a study of blood T cell repertoires in COVID-19. CDR1 is SGHRS and CDR2 is YFSETQ in the germline V gene. With V trimmed by 5 bases and J by 0 bases, 4 bases remained unmatched. The CDR3 totals 14 residues. Libraries were prepared by immunoSEQ multiplex PCR; TCRdb keeps only in-frame clonotypes and omits some of them. This table has 140,000 or so clones, approximately 85% appearing once. The sequenced material came from peripheral blood. The chain joins TRBV5-1 to TRBJ2-5; 7 positions match TRBD2. This clonotype was obtained from a man aged 45-60 years with acute or convalescent COVID-19. The CDR3 DNA sequence: TGCGCCAGCAGATCAAGCGGGGACCAAGAGACCCAGTACTTC. Its translation is CASRSSGDQETQYF. Filled out from reference TRBV5-1 and TRBJ2-5, the complete variable domain reads KAGVTQTPRYLIKTRGQQVTLSCSPISGHRSVSWYQQTPGQGLQFLFEYFSETQRNKGNFPGRFSGRQFSNSRSEMNVSTLELGDSALYLCASRSSGDQETQYFGPGTRLLVL.